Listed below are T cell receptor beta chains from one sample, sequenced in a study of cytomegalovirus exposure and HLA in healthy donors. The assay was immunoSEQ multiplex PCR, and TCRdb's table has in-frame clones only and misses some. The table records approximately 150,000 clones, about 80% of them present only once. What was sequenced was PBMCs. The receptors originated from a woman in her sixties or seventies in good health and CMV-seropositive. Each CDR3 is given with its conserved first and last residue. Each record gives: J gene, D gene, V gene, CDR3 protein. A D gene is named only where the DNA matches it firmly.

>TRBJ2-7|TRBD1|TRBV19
CASSSQGLVYEQYF
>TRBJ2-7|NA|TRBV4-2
CASSTRGQDYEQYF
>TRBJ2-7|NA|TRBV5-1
CASRRDSFYEQYF
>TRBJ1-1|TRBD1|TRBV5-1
CASSFGTGTEAFF
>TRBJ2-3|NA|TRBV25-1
CATETGHSTDTQYF
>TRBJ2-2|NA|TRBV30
CAQGQGFTGELFF
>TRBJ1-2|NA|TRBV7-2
CASSSTGNRYRGYTF
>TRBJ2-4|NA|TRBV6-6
CASSYSGAIQYF
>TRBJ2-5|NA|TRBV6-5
CASSWSGGESGETQYF
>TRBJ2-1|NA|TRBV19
CASSIPPGGLHSYNEQFF
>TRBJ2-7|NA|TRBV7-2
CASSRTGYHEQYF
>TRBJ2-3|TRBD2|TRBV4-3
CASSQAARASGTTDTQYF
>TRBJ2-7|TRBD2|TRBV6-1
CASSGRGGDYEQYF
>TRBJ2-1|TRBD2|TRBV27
CASSSPLRGNNEQFF
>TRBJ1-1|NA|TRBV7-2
CASSPLSNTEAFF
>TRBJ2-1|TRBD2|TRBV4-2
CASSLGASGGNEQFF
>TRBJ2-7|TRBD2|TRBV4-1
CASSQVSGGSSYEQYF
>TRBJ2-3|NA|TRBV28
CASSLIGTSSTDTQYF
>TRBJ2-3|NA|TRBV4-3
CASSTGQILDTQYF
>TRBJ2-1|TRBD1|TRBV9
CASRLIAGQGYDEQFF
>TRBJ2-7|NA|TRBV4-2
CASSQSQGYEQYF
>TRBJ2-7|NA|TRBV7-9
CASSYLAGGSYEQYF
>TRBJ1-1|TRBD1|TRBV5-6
CASSLGTGWTLNTEAFF
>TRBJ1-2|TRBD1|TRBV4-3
CASSQESGGNYGYTF
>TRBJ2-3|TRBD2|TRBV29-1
CSAPQGASGSLADTQYF
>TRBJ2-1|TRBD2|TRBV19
CASSTLAGKVGEQFF
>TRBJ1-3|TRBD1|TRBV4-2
CASSYGTGASGNTIYF
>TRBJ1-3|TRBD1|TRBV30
CAWSVLGQGVSGNTIYF
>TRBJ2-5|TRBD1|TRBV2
CASKQGGQQYF
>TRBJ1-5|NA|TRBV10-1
CASRGRADQPQHF
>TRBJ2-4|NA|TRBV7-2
CASSPTGPKNIQYF
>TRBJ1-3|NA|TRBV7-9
CASSLGQSSGNTIYF
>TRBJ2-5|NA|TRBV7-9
CVSSPQETQYF
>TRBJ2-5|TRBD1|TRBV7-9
CASSSDRTQETQYF
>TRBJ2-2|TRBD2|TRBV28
CASKVAGSTGELFF
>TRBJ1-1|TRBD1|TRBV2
CASSEAQGARAFF
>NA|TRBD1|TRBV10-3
CAISAGQGDEQYF
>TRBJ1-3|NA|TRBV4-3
CASSQEGRTGNTIYF
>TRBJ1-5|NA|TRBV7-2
CASSMGGSNQPQHF
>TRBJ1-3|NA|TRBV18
CASSVQGVSGNTIYF
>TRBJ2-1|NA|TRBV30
CASRAYNEQFF
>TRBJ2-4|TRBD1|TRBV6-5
CASSYRGRTGQNIQYF
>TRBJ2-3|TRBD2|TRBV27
CASQPGTIGTQYF
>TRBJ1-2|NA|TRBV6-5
CASSYISRNSGYTF
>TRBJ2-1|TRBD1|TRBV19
CASSMRDRGLGYNEQFF
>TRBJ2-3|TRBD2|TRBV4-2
CASSQELFGLAGQVYTQYF